The next 18 T cell receptor beta chains were all read from a single sample in a study of T cell responses to AZD1222 COVID-19 vaccine. Sequenced by immunoSEQ multiplex PCR; TCRdb stores in-frame clones only, minus some. The ten most abundant clones cover around 2.2% of a sample with about 140,000 clones. The sequencing input was peripheral blood. These receptors originate from an adult in good health.

The chain links TRBV11-1 to TRBJ1-4, with D maybe TRBD1 (5 bases). The CDR3 runs to 14 residues. Germline CDR1 and CDR2: SGHAT and FQDESV (reference sequence). V was cut by 5 bases and J by 11 bases, with 18 bases left in between. The CDR3 spells CASSPGHGKGKLFF. The CDR3 bases are TGTGCCAGCAGCCCAGGACACGGGAAGGGGAAACTGTTTTTT.

This chain links TRBV6-1 with TRBJ1-5; 8 bases are a match to TRBD1. CDR3 length: 21 residues. The germline V gene encodes CDR1 MNHNS and CDR2 SASEGT. Germline trimming cut 2 bases from V and 2 bases from J; bases unmatched to any gene: 20. The CDR3 spells CASSERFRTGNWEAGNQPQHF. Written as DNA, the CDR3 is TGTGCCAGCAGTGAAAGATTCCGGACAGGGAATTGGGAAGCGGGCAATCAGCCCCAGCATTTT.

This chain connects TRBV9 to TRBJ1-2; D call uncertain. This CDR3 comprises 13 residues. Trimming stripped 4 bases from V and 7 bases from J, with 14 bases between. Germline V gene lookup returns CDR1 SGDLS and CDR2 YYNGEE. CDR3 sequence (DNA): TGTGCCAGCAGCCCCGAGGCAGCGGGTGGCTACACCTTC. Amino acids: CASSPEAAGGYTF.

The chain combines TRBV7-3 with TRBJ1-2, with D uncertain. CDR1 and CDR2 from the germline V gene are SGHTA and FQGTGA. CDR3 length: 13 residues. Trimming left V 5 bases short and J 2 bases short, with 9 bases between. CDR3 bases: TGTGCCAGCAGCCCCACCGTAAACTATGGCTACACCTTC. Its protein product is CASSPTVNYGYTF.

J is TRBJ1-1 and V is TRBV6-5, with 7 nucleotides matching TRBD1. After removal of 2 bases from V and 1 base from J, the junction contained 1 base not matched to a gene. The CDR3 has 14 residues. Germline CDR1 reads MNHEY; CDR2 reads SVGAGI. The CDR3 region is CASSYDRANTEAFF. The DNA of the CDR3 is TGTGCCAGCAGTTACGACAGGGCGAACACTGAAGCTTTCTTT.

The V call is TRBV7-9, the J call TRBJ2-7; a possible D gene is TRBD2 (6 bases). Trimming removed 3 bases at V and 0 bases at J, with 15 bases between. The CDR3 extends over 16 amino acids. Looked up from germline, CDR1 is SEHNR and CDR2 is FQNEAQ (reference sequence). In DNA, the CDR3 is TGTGCCAGCAGCTTTATTAGCGGATCCCGCTCCTACGAGCAGTACTTC. Residues: CASSFISGSRSYEQYF.

V usage is TRBV10-3 and J usage is TRBJ1-2; D call uncertain. The CDR3 is made up of 16 amino acids. CDR1 is ENHRY and CDR2 is SYGVKD in the germline V gene. Trimming stripped 3 bases from V and 1 base from J, with 15 bases between. CDR3 sequence reads: CAISDPGKDLNYGYTF. Here the CDR3 DNA reads TGTGCCATCAGTGACCCGGGGAAGGACCTTAACTATGGCTACACCTTC.

The gene calls are TRBV10-3 and TRBJ1-5; 7 bases map to TRBD1. This CDR3 is 13 amino acids long. The germline CDR1 and CDR2 sequences are ENHRY and SYGVKD. V lost 7 bases to trimming and J lost 7 bases; unmatched junction nucleotides: 7. The CDR3 DNA is TGTGCCATCAAGAGGGGGCCCAGCCAGCCCCAGCATTTT. Residues: CAIKRGPSQPQHF.

This sequence joins TRBV19 and TRBJ1-1; D possibly corresponds to TRBD1 (6 bases). The V end was cut by 3 bases, the J end by 6 bases, with 8 bases between. Germline CDR1 LNHDA, CDR2 SQIVND (reference sequence). This CDR3 is built from 12 residues. The CDR3, as DNA: TGTGCCAGTAGTATTTCAGGGGCTGAAGCTTTCTTT. This translates into CASSISGAEAFF.

The V call is TRBV7-6, the J call TRBJ2-7; D possibly matches TRBD1 or TRBD2 (7 bases each). The CDR3 runs to 15 residues. V was trimmed by 4 bases and J by 6 bases, leaving 19 bases between them. CDR1 and CDR2 (germline): SGHVS, FNYEAQ. CDR3 sequence reads: CASSSRGDSTSEQYF. In DNA form, the CDR3 reads TGTGCCAGCAGCTCCCGGGGGGACAGCACCTCCGAGCAGTACTTC. The full variable domain, with the rest looked up from reference TRBV7-6 and TRBJ2-7, is GAGVSQSPRYKVTKRGQDVALRCDPISGHVSLYWYRQALGQGPEFLTYFNYEAQQDKSGLPNDRFSAERPEGSISTLTIQRTEQRDSAMYRCASSSRGDSTSEQYFGPGTRLTVT.

J is TRBJ1-2 and V is TRBV6-1; D remains ambiguous. The CDR3 consists of 16 residues. V lost 4 bases and J lost 6, with 21 bases in between. The germline CDR1 and CDR2 sequences are MNHNS and SASEGT. The CDR3 DNA follows: TGTGCCAGCAGTGTGGAGCAGGCAAACCCAACCCATGGCTACACCTTC. Translating gives CASSVEQANPTHGYTF.

This chain joins TRBV6-5 and TRBJ1-6; D remains ambiguous. Trimming stripped 7 bases from V and 8 bases from J, with 12 bases between. Looked up from germline, CDR1 is MNHEY and CDR2 is SVGAGI. This CDR3 is built from 13 residues. The CDR3 DNA reads as TGTGCCAGCACCGCCCAGTCGGATTCACCCCTCCACTTT. It translates to CASTAQSDSPLHF.

The rearrangement uses TRBV30 and TRBJ1-5; D is perhaps TRBD1 (5 bases). This CDR3 is 14 amino acids long. Germline V lookup: CDR1 GTSNPN, CDR2 SVGIG (reference sequence). V was trimmed by 2 bases and J by 5 bases, leaving 13 bases between them. CDR3 DNA: TGTGCCTGGAGTTTCGGGGGTCTGGATCAGCCCCAGCATTTT. It encodes CAWSFGGLDQPQHF.

As DNA, the CDR3 is TGCGCCAGCAGCCAATTAGGGGGAAAGGGAAGCAATGAAAAACTGTTTTTT. The encoded protein is CASSQLGGKGSNEKLFF. The V and J genes are TRBV4-1 and TRBJ1-4, with D perhaps TRBD1 (6 bases). The germline gives CDR1 MGHRA, CDR2 YSYEKL. V lost 2 bases and J lost 5, with 18 bases in between. This CDR3 region has 17 residues.

Concerning this clone itself: At one end the junction does not follow the germline gene, possibly because of a read error. The CDR3 loop is CASSSSNTEAFF. The CDR3 DNA reads as TGTGCCAGTAGTTCGTCGAACACTGAAGCTTTCTTT. The rearrangement uses TRBV27 and TRBJ1-1; D remains ambiguous. The CDR3 consists of 12 residues. From germline, CDR1 is MNHEY and CDR2 SMNVEV (reference sequence).

The rearrangement joins TRBV2 to TRBJ1-5; D is unclear. The V and J ends lost 6 bases and 6 bases respectively, with 24 bases between them. The length of the CDR3 is 17 residues. Looked up from germline, CDR1 is SNHLY and CDR2 is FYNNEI. The CDR3: CASSSQRAGQAVQPQHF. DNA for the CDR3: TGTGCCAGCAGCTCTCAACGGGCGGGTCAGGCGGTTCAGCCCCAGCATTTT.

Of note for this clone: The sample contains more than one DNA sequence encoding this CDR3. The genes are TRBV4-1 and TRBJ1-1; 10 bases align to TRBD1. Germline values: CDR1 MGHRA, CDR2 YSYEKL. The CDR3 has 14 residues. With 2 bases clipped from V and 4 bases from J, the junction kept 1 base outside the gene matches. CDR3 DNA sequence: TGCGCCAGCAGCCAACGGACAGGGGGCACTGAAGCTTTCTTT. Protein: CASSQRTGGTEAFF.

Note on this clone: Other DNA sequences in this sample translate to the same CDR3. This chain joins TRBV18 and TRBJ1-5, with D possibly TRBD1 on 5 matching bases. The CDR3 has 14 amino acids. V gave up 1 base and J gave up 3 bases, with 7 bases separating them. Per germline, CDR1 KGHSH and CDR2 LQKENI. CDR3 DNA sequence: TGTGCCAGCTCACCACAGGGGTCCAATCAGCCCCAGCATTTT. This translates into CASSPQGSNQPQHF. Drawing the rest from reference TRBV18 and TRBJ1-5, the complete variable domain is NAGVMQNPRHLVRRRGQEARLRCSPMKGHSHVYWYRQLPEEGLKFMVYLQKENIIDESGMPKERFSAEFPKEGPSILRIQQVVRGDSAAYFCASSPQGSNQPQHFGDGTRLSIL.